The T cell receptor beta chain under discussion was sequenced for a study of blood T cell repertoires in COVID-19. Study-wide background: PBMCs, B-cell-depleted T cells, or T cells were the source of the cDNA or gDNA that made up the material.

The CDR3 spans 16 residues. Trimming cost V 4 bases and J 0 bases, with 13 bases left between them. CDR1 SNHLY and CDR2 FYNNEI come from the germline V gene. Original handling: Amplification of reference gene primers was used by the study to estimate nucleated cell counts. Assay used: immunoSEQ multiplex PCR; TCRdb lists only in-frame clones, some missing. The V and J calls and clone size come from that table; D and trimming were worked out from the DNA. The table shows more than 90,000 clones, with 60% to 85% occurring only once. The TCR originated in a man in his 70s with acute or convalescent COVID-19. Sequencing input: peripheral blood. V gene TRBV2 combines with J gene TRBJ1-5, with D possibly being TRBD1 (6 bases). The CDR3 loop reads CASSGGPLYSNQPQHF. The CDR3 region has the DNA TGTGCCAGCAGTGGGGGGCCCCTATATAGCAATCAGCCCCAGCATTTT.